This T cell receptor beta chain was obtained from a study of long-term antiretroviral therapy in people with HIV. The study, taken as a whole, reports: At every time point, clones expanded before ART dominated the repertoire.

Every single participant having HIV got treatment inside the United States. An immunoSEQ assay, version v3.0, was performed at survey level. Produced via immunoSEQ multiplex PCR; TCRdb's table is partial and in-frame only. The table shows 15,000 to 20,000 clones, with around 84% occurring only once. This clone was detected only a few times. Its antigen is as yet unknown. CDR1 is SGHAT, CDR2 FQNNGV, per germline. The ends were cut back, 3 bases at V and 0 bases at J, with 5 bases in the middle. This CDR3 is 13 amino acids long. The sequence came from a man between 18 and 35 years old with HIV. The V call is TRBV11-2, the J call TRBJ1-2; maybe TRBD1 (5 bases). The source material was unsorted PBMCs, sampled 0.1 years after starting antiretroviral therapy. CDR3 DNA: TGTGCCAGCAGCTTGACAGCTAACTATGGCTACACCTTC. This translates into CASSLTANYGYTF.